These 22 T cell receptor beta chains came from one sample sequenced in a study of patients and donors after allogeneic stem cell transplantation. TCRdb fed the RT-PCR reads into MiXCR, producing one record per CDR3 protein. The repertoire includes roughly 940,000 distinct CDR3 sequences, around 17% of them detected once, and 5% to 7.5% sits in the top ten. What was sequenced was blood, either unsorted or a sorted T cell fraction (not recorded which). These receptors originate from a human donor who was either an allogeneic HSCT recipient or a stem cell or donor lymphocyte infusion donor (not recorded which). It is not recorded whose cells these are; they may come from a transplant donor.

This clonotype was seen more than once but under ten times. The rearrangement links TRBV18 to TRBJ2-7, with D perhaps TRBD1 (6 bases). Trimming took off 3 bases at V and 1 base at J, with 13 bases between the two ends. CDR1 and CDR2 (germline): KGHSH, LQKENI. The length of the CDR3 is 15 residues. Written as DNA, the CDR3 is TGTGCCAGCTCACCGGTAGGGGGTCGGTCCTACGAGCAGTACTTC. Translation gives CASSPVGGRSYEQYF. Supplemented by reference TRBV18 and TRBJ2-7, the full variable domain reads NAGVMQNPRHLVRRRGQEARLRCSPMKGHSHVYWYRQLPEEGLKFMVYLQKENIIDESGMPKERFSAEFPKEGPSILRIQQVVRGDSAAYFCASSPVGGRSYEQYFGPGTRLTVT.

The gene calls are TRBV20-1 and TRBJ2-1; D may match TRBD1 or TRBD2 (5 bases each). This CDR3 has 12 amino acids. The germline V gene encodes CDR1 DFQATT and CDR2 SNEGSKA (reference sequence). The V and J ends lost 0 bases and 15 bases respectively, with 15 bases between them. The CDR3 DNA is TGCAGTGCTAGAGATTCTCCGGGACCCTGGTTCTTC. Its protein product is CSARDSPGPWFF.

The genes are TRBV30 and TRBJ2-1, with D perhaps matching TRBD1 (5 bases). The V gene lost 5 bases and the J gene lost 1 base, with 12 bases spanning the gap. Germline CDR1 reads GTSNPN; CDR2 reads SVGIG (reference sequence). This CDR3 has 14 amino acids. CDR3 sequence (DNA): TGTGCCTGGGGGTGGGGCGTGTCCTACAATGAGCAGTTCTTC. The encoded protein is CAWGWGVSYNEQFF. The full variable domain, with the rest looked up from reference TRBV30 and TRBJ2-1, is SQTIHQWPATLVQPVGSPLSLECTVEGTSNPNLYWYRQAAGRGLQLLFYSVGIGQISSEVPQNLSASRPQDRQFILSSKKLLLSDSGFYLCAWGWGVSYNEQFFGPGTRLTVL.

This clonotype has more than one count but fewer than ten. V is TRBV20-1 and J is TRBJ2-6; 9 bases are shared with TRBD1. The CDR3 extends over 18 amino acids. CDR1 and CDR2 (germline): DFQATT, SNEGSKA (reference sequence). Losses at the gene ends were 2 bases for V and 0 bases for J; bases not matched to a gene: 8. The DNA for the CDR3 is TGCAGTGCTAGAAGGCGGGGGACAGGGATCTCTGGGGCCAACGTCCTGACTTTC. Translated: CSARRRGTGISGANVLTF.

V usage is TRBV29-1 and J usage is TRBJ2-7, with 7 bases lining up with TRBD1. The CDR3 length is 15 residues. With 1 base clipped from V and 0 bases from J, the junction kept 6 bases outside the gene matches. Looked up from germline, CDR1 is SQVTM and CDR2 is ANQGSEA. CDR3 residues: CSVEVGDSLSYEQYF. CDR3 coding DNA: TGCAGCGTTGAAGTGGGGGACAGCCTCTCCTACGAGCAGTACTTC.

The count of this clonotype is one. The chain employs TRBV3-1 and TRBJ1-6; D not resolved. Trimming removed 8 bases from V and 11 bases from J, with 16 bases in between. The CDR3 totals 13 residues. The germline gives CDR1 LGHDT, CDR2 YNNKEL (reference sequence). The CDR3 region has the DNA TGTGCCAGCGGAACCCAGGTTAGGACACCCCTCCACTTT. Protein product: CASGTQVRTPLHF.

J is TRBJ2-1 and V is TRBV12-3 or TRBV12-4; D tentatively reads TRBD1 or TRBD2 (7 bases each). V lost 7 bases to trimming and J lost 4 bases, with 14 bases between them. The CDR3 length is 14 residues. The CDR3 loop reads CASIQGGQYNEQFF. Written as DNA, the CDR3 is TGTGCCAGCATCCAGGGGGGGCAGTACAATGAGCAGTTCTTC.

This clonotype appeared a few times. The V and J genes are TRBV18 and TRBJ2-4; the D is unclear. Germline CDR1 and CDR2: KGHSH and LQKENI. The CDR3 is made up of 12 amino acids. Trimming pared 6 bases from V and 8 bases from J, leaving 11 bases between. This CDR3 reads CASSPGVDIQYF. The CDR3 DNA is TGTGCCAGCTCCCCCGGCGTGGACATTCAGTACTTC.

As regards this clonotype: Sequence at one end of the junction differs from germline and may be a read error. The J gene is TRBJ2-3, the V gene TRBV6-2 or TRBV6-3; maybe TRBD1 (6 bases). The CDR3 is 17 amino acids. From germline, CDR1 is MNHEY and CDR2 SVGEGT. Here the CDR3 reads CARSLGRDIWFRDTQYF. The CDR3 DNA follows: TGTGCCAGAAGTTTGGGTCGGGACATCTGGTTTAGGGATACGCAGTATTTT.

This clonotype was detected only a few times. The chain combines TRBV5-6 with TRBJ2-1, with 13 nucleotides matching TRBD2. The germline V gene has CDR1 SGHDT and CDR2 YYEEEE. This CDR3 has 17 amino acids. V lost 2 bases and J lost 7; bases outside the gene matches: 9. The CDR3 DNA reads as TGTGCCAGCAGCTTCCCCACACTAGCGGGGGGGCAGAATGAGCAGTTCTTC. Translated: CASSFPTLAGGQNEQFF.

This clonotype was recorded at least ten times. The chain combines TRBV6-1 with TRBJ1-6; 7 bases match TRBD1. The CDR3 totals 15 residues. Germline-derived CDR1 and CDR2 are MNHNS and SASEGT. Trimming at V came to 1 base and at J to 7 bases, leaving 4 bases not matched to a gene. The CDR3 nucleotides read TGTGCCAGCAGTGAAGAGGCAGGGGGGAATTCACCCCTCCACTTT. This encodes CASSEEAGGNSPLHF.

The sample holds a few counts of this clonotype. The chain couples TRBV20-1 to TRBJ2-7; 8 bases fit TRBD1. With 4 bases clipped from V and 3 bases from J, the junction kept 2 bases outside the gene matches. The germline gives CDR1 DFQATT, CDR2 SNEGSKA (reference sequence). CDR3 length equals 12 residues. CDR3 bases: TGCAGTGCTATTGGGACAGGCTACGAGCAGTACTTC. This encodes CSAIGTGYEQYF.

The chain employs TRBV20-1 and TRBJ1-2; D gene uncertain. Between the trimmed V and J ends, which lost 3 bases and 7 bases, there was a span of 27 bases. In germline, CDR1 is DFQATT, CDR2 SNEGSKA (reference sequence). The CDR3 is 17 amino acids. The CDR3 reads CSARARDAAIYSSGYTF. The CDR3 nucleotides are TGCAGTGCTAGGGCCAGAGACGCCGCGATTTATAGTAGTGGCTACACCTTC.

In this sample, this clonotype turned up a few times. This chain connects TRBV6-2 or TRBV6-3 to TRBJ2-1; 9 nucleotides line up with TRBD2. V shed 7 bases and J 4 bases; nucleotides not matched to a gene: 5. The germline V gene encodes CDR1 MNHEY and CDR2 SVGEGT. The CDR3 loop spans 14 amino acids. In DNA, the CDR3 is TGTGCCAGCATACTGACTAGCGGTTACAATGAGCAGTTCTTC. As protein: CASILTSGYNEQFF.

In this sample, this clonotype turned up a few times. The chain uses TRBV20-1 and TRBJ1-5, with a weak D call TRBD1 (5 bases). CDR1 is DFQATT and CDR2 is SNEGSKA in the germline V gene (reference sequence). Between the trimmed V and J ends, which lost 2 bases and 1 base, there was a span of 18 bases. The CDR3 contains 17 residues. DNA of the CDR3: TGCAGTGCTAGACCCTACGGAGGGGTGATCAGCAATCAGCCCCAGCATTTT. This encodes CSARPYGGVISNQPQHF.

This clonotype was seen only a few times. The V gene is TRBV4-1, the J gene TRBJ1-5, with D possibly being TRBD1 (5 bases). The CDR3 loop spans 16 amino acids. CDR1 MGHRA and CDR2 YSYEKL come from the germline V gene. V lost 0 bases, J lost 5 bases, and 14 bases lay in between. The CDR3 DNA reads TGCGCCAGCAGCCAAGAGCTCCAGGGTTTATATCAGCCCCAGCATTTT. Encoded protein: CASSQELQGLYQPQHF.

The sample holds a few counts of this clonotype. The CDR3 DNA reads TGTGCCAGCAGCGTAGGCGACGAGGACAGCCTCTATGGCTACACCTTC. It is translated as CASSVGDEDSLYGYTF. The chain recombines TRBV9 with TRBJ1-2; D might be TRBD1 (6 bases). The CDR3 covers 16 residues. The germline CDR1 and CDR2 sequences are SGDLS and YYNGEE. Trimming stripped 0 bases from V and 4 bases from J, with 16 bases between.

This clonotype was detected a few times. This chain uses TRBV24-1 with TRBJ1-2; D possibly corresponds to TRBD1 (6 bases). This CDR3 contains 17 residues. Germline V CDR1 and CDR2: KGHDR, SFDVKD. V lost 0 bases to trimming and J lost 2 bases, with 15 bases between them. The CDR3 region is CATSDLAWGHRNYGYTF. CDR3 sequence (DNA): TGTGCCACCAGTGATTTGGCCTGGGGACATCGGAACTATGGCTACACCTTC.

The V and J genes are TRBV27 and TRBJ1-1, with a possible D match to TRBD1 (5 bases). Germline V gene lookup returns CDR1 MNHEY and CDR2 SMNVEV (reference sequence). This CDR3 comprises 16 residues. V was trimmed by 6 bases and J by 4 bases, leaving 21 bases between them. This CDR3 reads CASRRKVGDPSTEAFF. The CDR3 bases are TGTGCCAGCAGGAGAAAGGTAGGGGACCCGTCCACTGAAGCTTTCTTT.

The rearrangement links TRBV20-1 to TRBJ2-5; D ambiguous. The germline CDR1 and CDR2 sequences are DFQATT and SNEGSKA (reference sequence). Trimming took off 2 bases at V and 9 bases at J, with 13 bases between the two ends. CDR3 size: 12 residues. The CDR3 loop is CSARHSLGSQYF. DNA of the CDR3: TGCAGTGCTAGACACTCGTTGGGGTCCCAGTACTTC.

This clonotype was observed a handful of times. The V and J genes are TRBV6-5 and TRBJ2-2, with D possibly called TRBD1 or TRBD2 (5 bases each). CDR3 size: 19 residues. V shed 0 bases and J shed 4 bases, with 21 bases lying between them. Per the germline V gene, CDR1 is MNHEY and CDR2 is SVGAGI. CDR3 protein: CASSYSRASPGTVTGELFF. As DNA, the CDR3 is TGTGCCAGCAGTTACTCGAGGGCCTCGCCAGGGACGGTCACCGGGGAGCTGTTTTTT.

The chain carries TRBV2 and TRBJ2-2; unclear D gene. Trimming pared 1 base from V and 5 bases from J, leaving 14 bases between. Germline CDR1 reads SNHLY; CDR2 reads FYNNEI. The length of the CDR3 is 16 residues. The DNA for the CDR3 is TGTGCCAGCAGTGAAGAGGGATTTGCTGTGACCGGGGAGCTGTTTTTT. Protein sequence: CASSEEGFAVTGELFF.